This T cell receptor (beta chain) was captured in a study of PD-1 blockade in classical Hodgkin lymphoma. Study-level findings and limits: Healthy donors reportedly exceeded newly diagnosed patients in baseline TCR diversity.

A remark on this clone: Its antigen is as yet unknown.

Clones were sequenced by immunoSEQ multiplex PCR, and TCRdb holds only the in-frame ones, with some missing. Here the sample spans around 20,000 clones, roughly 90% being singletons. Germline V gene sequence: CDR1 SGHRS, CDR2 YFSETQ. The V end was cut by 4 bases, the J end by 6 bases, with 10 bases between. This CDR3 spans 13 amino acids. All patients relapsed after autologous stem cell transplantation, and brentuximab vedotin exposure varied. Complete response, partial response or progressive disease was recorded as best response. This chain uses TRBV5-1 with TRBJ2-2, with D possibly TRBD2 on 5 matching bases. The clonotype was recovered from a human donor with classical Hodgkin lymphoma. Sample: peripheral blood mononuclear cells (PBMCs), taken before the second cycle of nivolumab. This CDR3 reads CASSPDSPGELFF. The CDR3 DNA reads TGCGCCAGCAGCCCGGACTCTCCCGGGGAGCTGTTTTTT. The variable domain in full, with the rest retrieved from reference TRBV5-1 and TRBJ2-2, is KAGVTQTPRYLIKTRGQQVTLSCSPISGHRSVSWYQQTPGQGLQFLFEYFSETQRNKGNFPGRFSGRQFSNSRSEMNVSTLELGDSALYLCASSPDSPGELFFGEGSRLTVL.